A selection of T cell receptor beta chains follows, all from one sample in a study of identical twins. TCRdb re-called the 5' RACE reads with MiXCR, one entry per CDR3 protein. Of about 1.7 million distinct CDR3 sequences in the sample, less than 40% were seen once. The material sequenced was cord blood. The receptor source for this set is a newborn girl in good health. Each CDR3 is given with its conserved first and last residue. The order of the fields is D gene, clone size, V gene, J gene, CDR3 DNA, CDR3 protein. The D gene is left open where the match is weak. Clone size is shown for a subset of rows, as once, few, many or a class of expanded clone.

-	-	TRBV6-1	TRBJ2-7	TGTGCCAGCAGTGGACCGGGAATTGGAGACTACGAGCAGTACTTC	CASSGPGIGDYEQYF
-	many	TRBV29-1	TRBJ1-2	TGCAGCGTACGCGGGGCCTATGGCTACACCTTC	CSVRGAYGYTF
TRBD2	-	TRBV4-1	TRBJ2-5	TGCGCCAGCAGCTTATTCGGACTAGCGGAAAAAGAGACCCAGTACTTC	CASSLFGLAEKETQYF
-	-	TRBV28	TRBJ1-2	TGTGCCAGCAGTTTAGGGACACACTATGGCTACAACTTC	CASSLGTHYGYNF
TRBD2	-	TRBV20-1	TRBJ2-3	TGCAGTGCCGGGGGTAGCGGGGGGGCAACAGATACGCAGTATTTT	CSAGGSGGATDTQYF
-	few	TRBV12-3/TRBV12-4	TRBJ2-7	TGTGCCAGCAGTTTGAGACACCTCTACGAGCAGTACTTC	CASSLRHLYEQYF
TRBD2	-	TRBV20-1	TRBJ2-1	TGCAGTGCTAGTCCTAGCGGGAGCTACAATGAGCAGTTCTTC	CSASPSGSYNEQFF
-	-	TRBV7-9	TRBJ2-7	TGTGCCAGCAGCACCATTGGGGGGCCCTCCTACAATGAGCAGTACTTC	CASSTIGGPSYNEQYF
-	-	TRBV2	TRBJ2-3	TGTGCCAGCACCTATAGCACAGATACGCAGTATTTT	CASTYSTDTQYF
TRBD2	-	TRBV2	TRBJ2-1	TGTGCCAGCAGTGACATAGCGGGGGATTACAATGAGCAGTTCTTC	CASSDIAGDYNEQFF
-	-	TRBV14	TRBJ1-4	TGTGCCAGCTCACGGGCAGTTGAAAAACTGTTTTTT	CASSRAVEKLFF
TRBD2	-	TRBV20-1	TRBJ2-1	TGCAGTGCTATTGGTCTAGCGGGATCCAATGAGCAGTTCTTC	CSAIGLAGSNEQFF
-	-	TRBV20-1	TRBJ2-7	TGCAGTGCGCAAGGGGTAAATCTGTACGAGCAGTACTTC	CSAQGVNLYEQYF
-	-	TRBV7-9	TRBJ2-4	TGTGCCAGCAGCCTCTGGACAGCGTCAGCCAAAAACATTCAGTACTTC	CASSLWTASAKNIQYF
-	-	TRBV27	TRBJ1-4	TGTGCCAGCAGTTTAGCCCATTCGAGGACTAATGAAAAACTGTTTTTT	CASSLAHSRTNEKLFF
TRBD1	-	TRBV4-1	TRBJ1-2	TGCGCCAGCAGCCAAGACCCGAGACAGGGGGGAGGCTACACCTTC	CASSQDPRQGGGYTF
TRBD2	few	TRBV20-1	TRBJ2-7	TGCAGTGTCCACGGGAGGACCGACGAGCAGTACTTC	CSVHGRTDEQYF
-	few	TRBV20-1	TRBJ2-5	TGCAGTGCTAGGAGGGGTTTAGGGACCCAGTACTTC	CSARRGLGTQYF
-	-	TRBV6-1	TRBJ1-1	TGTGCCAGCAGTGAAATAAGAGGTGAAGCTTTCTTT	CASSEIRGEAFF
-	many	TRBV10-3	TRBJ2-7	TGTGCCCTGAGGAGACGGGGGAGCAACGAGCAGTACTTC	CALRRRGSNEQYF
-	-	TRBV5-1	TRBJ2-7	TGCGCCAGCAGCTCAACACGAGGTGAGCAGTACTTC	CASSSTRGEQYF
-	-	TRBV3-1	TRBJ2-5	TGTGCCAGCAGCCAGAGGTCCCTGGCCCAGTACTTC	CASSQRSLAQYF
-	few	TRBV14	TRBJ2-7	TGTGCCAGCAGCCGTACATTGTCGACAGAGCAGTACTTC	CASSRTLSTEQYF
-	-	TRBV5-1	TRBJ2-6	TGCGCCAGCACCATAAACTCTGGGGCCAACGTCCTGACTTTC	CASTINSGANVLTF
-	-	TRBV14	TRBJ2-5	TGTGCCAGCAGCCAATTTCAGACAGTCCAAGAGACCCAGTACTTC	CASSQFQTVQETQYF